A selection of T cell receptor beta chains follows, all from one sample in a study of post-analysis software for immune sequencing data. TCRdb re-called the PCR reads with MiXCR, one entry per CDR3 protein. The sample lists some 800,000 distinct CDR3 sequences, around 45% seen once, with roughly 4.9% in the top ten. The sample taken for sequencing was blood. These receptors all come from a girl aged 10 to 17 with multiple sclerosis. Both conserved end residues are part of each CDR3. A D gene is named only where the DNA matches it firmly. The size of a clone is reported for some rows only, either as once, few or many, or as a class for expanded clones.

D gene: -; V gene: TRBV7-3; CDR3 length: 15; clone size: few; J gene: TRBJ2-1; CDR3 DNA: TGTGCCAGCAGCTTACGGGATAGCTCCTACAATGAGCAGTTCTTC; CDR3 protein: CASSLRDSSYNEQFF
D gene: -; V gene: TRBV11-2; CDR3 length: 16; clone size: few; J gene: TRBJ2-6; CDR3 DNA: TGTGCCAGCAGCTTAGATAGTGGGTCTGGGGCCAACGTCCTGACTTTC; CDR3 protein: CASSLDSGSGANVLTF
D gene: -; V gene: TRBV30; CDR3 length: 13; clone size: -; J gene: TRBJ1-1; CDR3 DNA: TGTGCCTGGAGTCCTCCCAGGGGCACTGAAGCTTTCTTT; CDR3 protein: CAWSPPRGTEAFF
D gene: -; V gene: TRBV7-3; CDR3 length: 13; clone size: few; J gene: TRBJ2-1; CDR3 DNA: TGTGCCAGCAGCTGGCCGGGGGACAATGAGCAGTTCTTC; CDR3 protein: CASSWPGDNEQFF
D gene: -; V gene: TRBV4-1; CDR3 length: 16; clone size: -; J gene: TRBJ2-4; CDR3 DNA: TGCGCCAGCAGCCAAGAGGGGTCGGGGGTTGGTCACATTCAGTACTTC; CDR3 protein: CASSQEGSGVGHIQYF
D gene: TRBD2; V gene: TRBV4-2; CDR3 length: 17; clone size: -; J gene: TRBJ2-1; CDR3 DNA: TGTGCCAGCAGCCAAGTGTTAGCGGGAGGGAGCTACAATGAGCAGTTCTTC; CDR3 protein: CASSQVLAGGSYNEQFF
D gene: TRBD2; V gene: TRBV20-1; CDR3 length: 15; clone size: -; J gene: TRBJ2-3; CDR3 DNA: TGCAGTGCCCCTGCCCTAGCGGCCTACACAGATACGCAGTATTTT; CDR3 protein: CSAPALAAYTDTQYF
D gene: TRBD2; V gene: TRBV6-2/TRBV6-3; CDR3 length: 18; clone size: -; J gene: TRBJ2-1; CDR3 DNA: TGTGCCAGCAGTTACCCGACTAGCGGGAGGGCCTTAGGGAATGAGCAGTTCTTC; CDR3 protein: CASSYPTSGRALGNEQFF
D gene: -; V gene: TRBV19; CDR3 length: 12; clone size: -; J gene: TRBJ1-5; CDR3 DNA: TGTGCCAGTAGTAACCCAAATCAGCCCCAGCATTTT; CDR3 protein: CASSNPNQPQHF
D gene: -; V gene: TRBV12-3/TRBV12-4; CDR3 length: 11; clone size: few; J gene: TRBJ2-7; CDR3 DNA: TGTGCCAGCAGTTTAGCGGGTCCCCAGTACTTC; CDR3 protein: CASSLAGPQYF
D gene: TRBD2; V gene: TRBV7-3; CDR3 length: 15; clone size: -; J gene: TRBJ2-1; CDR3 DNA: TGTGCCAGCAGCTCAAGCGGGAGGCCATACGGTGAGCAGTTCTTC; CDR3 protein: CASSSSGRPYGEQFF
D gene: TRBD2; V gene: TRBV7-9; CDR3 length: 16; clone size: -; J gene: TRBJ2-7; CDR3 DNA: TGTGCCAGCACCAGACTAGCGGGAGGCGCCTCCTACGAGCAGTACTTC; CDR3 protein: CASTRLAGGASYEQYF
D gene: TRBD2; V gene: TRBV20-1; CDR3 length: 18; clone size: few; J gene: TRBJ2-3; CDR3 DNA: TGCAGTGCTAAAACCGGGACTAGCGGGAGATTTAAGATAGATACGCAGTATTTT; CDR3 protein: CSAKTGTSGRFKIDTQYF
D gene: -; V gene: TRBV5-1; CDR3 length: 16; clone size: -; J gene: TRBJ1-4; CDR3 DNA: TGCGCCAGCAGGGAGAGAATCGGGGAAGGTTTTGAAAAACTGTTTTTT; CDR3 protein: CASRERIGEGFEKLFF
D gene: TRBD2; V gene: TRBV7-2; CDR3 length: 12; clone size: -; J gene: TRBJ2-7; CDR3 DNA: TGTGCCAGCAGCGAGGGACTAGCGGGGGAGTACTTC; CDR3 protein: CASSEGLAGEYF
D gene: -; V gene: TRBV5-1; CDR3 length: 16; clone size: -; J gene: TRBJ2-1; CDR3 DNA: TGCGCCAGCAGCATTAGATTCTCGGGCTCCTACAATGAGCAGTTCTTC; CDR3 protein: CASSIRFSGSYNEQFF
D gene: TRBD1; V gene: TRBV2; CDR3 length: 16; clone size: -; J gene: TRBJ2-3; CDR3 DNA: TGTGCCAGCAGTTGGAGGACAGGGGGGAGCACAGATACGCAGTATTTT; CDR3 protein: CASSWRTGGSTDTQYF
D gene: -; V gene: TRBV5-1; CDR3 length: 15; clone size: -; J gene: TRBJ2-2; CDR3 DNA: TGCGCCAGCAGCTTGGCACTTGGGGACACCGGGGAGCTGTTTTTT; CDR3 protein: CASSLALGDTGELFF
D gene: -; V gene: TRBV7-9; CDR3 length: 16; clone size: -; J gene: TRBJ1-1; CDR3 DNA: TGTGCCAGCAGCTTAGATGCCGGGACCATGAACACTGAAGCTTTCTTT; CDR3 protein: CASSLDAGTMNTEAFF
D gene: -; V gene: TRBV28; CDR3 length: 13; clone size: few; J gene: TRBJ2-7; CDR3 DNA: TGTGCCAGCAGTTTTCCTGAAGCCTACGAGCAGTACTTC; CDR3 protein: CASSFPEAYEQYF
D gene: TRBD2; V gene: TRBV3-1; CDR3 length: 17; clone size: once; J gene: TRBJ2-1; CDR3 DNA: TGTGCCAGCAGCCATCCCATTGGACTAGCGGGTGGGGGAGAGCAGTTCTTC; CDR3 protein: CASSHPIGLAGGGEQFF
D gene: -; V gene: TRBV20-1; CDR3 length: 12; clone size: -; J gene: TRBJ2-5; CDR3 DNA: TGCAGTGCTAGGGTCACCCAAGAGACCCAGTACTTC; CDR3 protein: CSARVTQETQYF
D gene: -; V gene: TRBV15; CDR3 length: 18; clone size: -; J gene: TRBJ2-7; CDR3 DNA: TGTGCCACCAGCAGGGGCTTGTCGGAGGGGCTGACCTCCTACGAGCAGTACTTC; CDR3 protein: CATSRGLSEGLTSYEQYF
D gene: -; V gene: TRBV13; CDR3 length: 16; clone size: -; J gene: TRBJ2-7; CDR3 DNA: TGTGCCAGCAGCGACCGGTCGCAGCTGGTGACCTACGAGCAGTACTTC; CDR3 protein: CASSDRSQLVTYEQYF
D gene: -; V gene: TRBV27; CDR3 length: 14; clone size: -; J gene: TRBJ2-5; CDR3 DNA: TGTGCCAGCAGCAGCCGACGGCTTCCAGAGACCCAGTACTTC; CDR3 protein: CASSSRRLPETQYF
D gene: TRBD2; V gene: TRBV7-6; CDR3 length: 16; clone size: few; J gene: TRBJ2-1; CDR3 DNA: TGTGCCAGCAGCTTACGCGGGGGGAGCCCCTACAATGAGCAGTTCTTC; CDR3 protein: CASSLRGGSPYNEQFF
D gene: -; V gene: TRBV10-3; CDR3 length: 15; clone size: -; J gene: TRBJ1-2; CDR3 DNA: TGTGCCATCAGTGAGTCGACGGGGGGCGCCTATGGCTACACCTTC; CDR3 protein: CAISESTGGAYGYTF
D gene: -; V gene: TRBV7-9; CDR3 length: 13; clone size: few; J gene: TRBJ1-4; CDR3 DNA: TGTGCCAGCAGCCCCGGGGGAGGCGAAAAACTGTTTTTT; CDR3 protein: CASSPGGGEKLFF